A single sample gave rise to the 10 T cell receptor beta chains below, sequenced in a study of technical replicates of blood from several donors. TCRdb's table, derived via immunoSEQ multiplex PCR, lists solely in-frame clones and lacks some. The sample lists more than 90,000 clones; around 96% were seen once. Sample: T cells isolated from PBMCs. These receptors came from a human donor in good health.

V is TRBV6-5 and J is TRBJ1-1; maybe TRBD1 (6 bases). The CDR3 covers 14 residues. The germline V and J ends were trimmed by 5 bases and 7 bases, with 17 bases remaining between them. Per germline, CDR1 MNHEY and CDR2 SVGAGI. CDR3 amino acids: CASSHPSGQLEAFF. CDR3 DNA: TGTGCCAGCAGTCACCCATCCGGACAGCTTGAAGCTTTCTTT.

This rearrangement joins TRBV29-1 to TRBJ2-1, with 8 bases identical to TRBD1. This CDR3 contains 16 residues. Losses at the gene ends were 1 base for V and 8 bases for J; bases not matched to a gene: 13. The germline CDR1 and CDR2 sequences are SQVTM and ANQGSEA. The CDR3 loop is CSVEGVTQGVGDEQFF. CDR3 sequence (DNA): TGCAGCGTTGAAGGGGTCACACAGGGGGTCGGCGATGAGCAGTTCTTC.

This chain uses TRBV19 with TRBJ1-2; 7 bases are a match to TRBD1. Trimming at V came to 7 bases and at J to 2 bases, leaving 10 bases not matched to a gene. The CDR3 is made up of 15 amino acids. CDR1 and CDR2 (germline): LNHDA, SQIVND (reference sequence). The CDR3 bases are TGTGCCAGTACCACTCTGACAGGGAGAAACTATGGCTACACCTTC. Protein sequence: CASTTLTGRNYGYTF.

This chain uses TRBV7-9 with TRBJ2-7, with 7 bases matching TRBD1. Germline V lookup: CDR1 SEHNR, CDR2 FQNEAQ (reference sequence). The CDR3 is made up of 14 amino acids. Germline trimming cut 1 base from V and 3 bases from J; bases unmatched to any gene: 3. The CDR3 DNA reads as TGTGCCAGCAGCTTAGGACAGGGTGGCTACGAGCAGTACTTC. It specifies CASSLGQGGYEQYF.

The rearrangement joins TRBV2 to TRBJ2-5; D might be TRBD2 (6 bases). CDR1 is SNHLY and CDR2 is FYNNEI in the germline V gene. The CDR3 length is 14 residues. V dropped 3 bases and J dropped 9 bases, with 17 bases sitting between them. In DNA form, the CDR3 reads TGTGCCAGCAGTGATCGGGCGGGGCAGCGGGCCCAGTACTTC. Translating gives CASSDRAGQRAQYF.

V is TRBV5-1 and J is TRBJ2-1; 8 nucleotides line up with TRBD1. In germline, CDR1 is SGHRS, CDR2 YFSETQ. The V segment lost 0 bases and the J segment 8 bases; nucleotides outside the gene matches: 13. The CDR3 is 17 amino acids. This CDR3 reads CASSLAVDRVSTHEQFF. Written as DNA, the CDR3 is TGCGCCAGCAGCTTGGCCGTGGACAGGGTATCAACTCATGAGCAGTTCTTC.

The chain recombines TRBV28 with TRBJ1-1; the D is unclear. The CDR3 totals 9 residues. Trimming stripped 10 bases from V and 5 bases from J, with 5 bases between. Per germline, CDR1 MDHEN and CDR2 SYDVKM. Here the CDR3 DNA reads TGTGCCATCGGTACTGAAGCTTTCTTT. It encodes CAIGTEAFF.

This sequence joins TRBV5-8 and TRBJ2-1, with TRBD1 identical over 8 bases. The germline gives CDR1 SGHTS, CDR2 YDEGEE. V lost 5 bases, J lost 0 bases, and 16 bases stayed unmatched. The CDR3 extends over 19 amino acids. CDR3 in amino acids: CASRRDRGTTLGSYNEQFF. The CDR3 region has the DNA TGTGCCAGCAGACGTGACAGGGGCACCACGTTGGGCTCCTACAATGAGCAGTTCTTC.

The gene calls are TRBV7-9 and TRBJ2-5; TRBD2 matches at 10 bases. The CDR3 is 14 amino acids. CDR1 and CDR2 from the germline V gene are SEHNR and FQNEAQ (reference sequence). Germline trimming cut 5 bases from V and 6 bases from J; bases unmatched to any gene: 6. CDR3 in DNA: TGTGCCAGCAGCCCAGCGGGAGGGGTGAAGACCCAGTACTTC. This codes for CASSPAGGVKTQYF.

This chain links TRBV27 with TRBJ2-7; 8 bases are a match to TRBD1. Germline CDR1 and CDR2: MNHEY and SMNVEV (reference sequence). The CDR3 spans 14 residues. V shed 6 bases and J 2 bases; nucleotides not matched to a gene: 6. The CDR3 region has the DNA TGTGCCAGCAGCCTTAAACAGGGGGCCTACGAGCAGTACTTC. Its protein product is CASSLKQGAYEQYF.